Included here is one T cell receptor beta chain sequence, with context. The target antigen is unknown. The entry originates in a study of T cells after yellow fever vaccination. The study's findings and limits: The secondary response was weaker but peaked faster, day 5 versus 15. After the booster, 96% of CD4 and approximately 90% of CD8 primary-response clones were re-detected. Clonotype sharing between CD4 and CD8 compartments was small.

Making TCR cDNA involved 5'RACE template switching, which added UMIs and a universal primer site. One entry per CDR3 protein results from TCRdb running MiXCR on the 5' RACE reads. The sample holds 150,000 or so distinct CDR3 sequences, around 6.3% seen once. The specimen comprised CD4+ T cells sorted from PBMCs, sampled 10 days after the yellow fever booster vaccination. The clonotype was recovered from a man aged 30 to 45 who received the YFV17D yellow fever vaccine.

The CDR3 region is CASRGTGRDSYNEQFF. The CDR3 DNA sequence: TGCGCCAGCAGGGGGACAGGGCGGGACTCATACAATGAGCAGTTCTTC. The chain joins TRBV5-1 to TRBJ2-1; 9 bases are a match to TRBD1. The CDR3 is made up of 16 amino acids. V dropped 5 bases and J dropped 4; count of bases not matched to a gene: 10. Germline V gene lookup returns CDR1 SGHRS and CDR2 YFSETQ. Based on the CDR3 plus reference TRBV5-1 and TRBJ2-1, the full variable domain is KAGVTQTPRYLIKTRGQQVTLSCSPISGHRSVSWYQQTPGQGLQFLFEYFSETQRNKGNFPGRFSGRQFSNSRSEMNVSTLELGDSALYLCASRGTGRDSYNEQFFGPGTRLTVL.